The 13 T cell receptor beta chains below all came from one sample that was sequenced in a study of T cells after yellow fever vaccination. Using its own MiXCR run on the 5' RACE reads, TCRdb lists one record per CDR3 protein. Of around 350,000 distinct CDR3 sequences listed, roughly 6.2% are singletons. Sample: PBMCs, taken 5 days after the yellow fever booster vaccination. These receptors were obtained from a man in his thirties or forties who received the YFV17D yellow fever vaccine.

This clonotype was picked up a small number of times. The rearrangement uses TRBV30 and TRBJ1-1, with no clear D. Per the germline V gene, CDR1 is GTSNPN and CDR2 is SVGIG (reference sequence). V lost 2 bases and J lost 4, with 14 bases in between. This CDR3 has 14 amino acids. This CDR3 reads CAWSFTHSATEAFF. As DNA, the CDR3 is TGTGCCTGGAGTTTTACTCACAGCGCCACTGAAGCTTTCTTT.

The chain is built from TRBV7-7 and TRBJ2-5; D is possibly TRBD1 (5 bases). V lost 3 bases, J lost 5 bases, and 10 bases lay in between. The CDR3 runs to 13 residues. CDR1 and CDR2 (germline): SSHAT, FNYEAQ (reference sequence). The CDR3 DNA is TGTGCCAGCAGCTTTACAGGCCCCGAGACCCAGTACTTC. Encoded protein: CASSFTGPETQYF.

This rearrangement joins TRBV5-6 to TRBJ2-3; TRBD2 matches 11 bases. The trim removed 7 bases at V and 11 bases at J, leaving 9 bases unmatched. Germline loops: CDR1 SGHDT, CDR2 YYEEEE. The CDR3 is 13 amino acids. The CDR3 DNA reads TGTGCCAGCGTACTAGCGGGGGCAAGGGAGCAGTATTTT. This gives the protein CASVLAGAREQYF. The variable domain in full, with the rest retrieved from reference TRBV5-6 and TRBJ2-3, is DAGVTQSPTHLIKTRGQQVTLRCSPKSGHDTVSWYQQALGQGPQFIFQYYEEEERQRGNFPDRFSGHQFPNYSSELNVNALLLGDSALYLCASVLAGAREQYFGPGTRLTVL.

The chain joins TRBV7-3 to TRBJ2-2, with 7 bases matching TRBD2. CDR3 length: 14 residues. Germline V CDR1 and CDR2: SGHTA, FQGTGA. V lost 5 bases to trimming and J lost 6 bases; unmatched junction nucleotides: 6. CDR3 residues: CASSAGRAAGELFF. In nucleotides, the CDR3 is TGTGCCAGCAGCGCGGGGAGGGCCGCCGGGGAGCTGTTTTTT.

The chain links TRBV11-2 to TRBJ2-2, with a possible D match to TRBD1 (6 bases). Germline V lookup: CDR1 SGHAT, CDR2 FQNNGV. The V end was cut by 7 bases, the J end by 3 bases, with 18 bases between. This CDR3 comprises 16 residues. The CDR3 loop is CASTSTLGTYTGELFF. In DNA form, the CDR3 reads TGTGCCAGCACTAGCACTTTAGGGACATACACCGGGGAGCTGTTTTTT.

This clonotype was counted at least ten times. This chain uses TRBV5-6 with TRBJ2-5; D ambiguous. The CDR3 runs to 12 residues. Looked up from germline, CDR1 is SGHDT and CDR2 is YYEEEE. The germline V and J ends were trimmed by 0 bases and 3 bases, with 3 bases remaining between them. CDR3 DNA sequence: TGTGCCAGCAGCTTGGCCAAAGAGACCCAGTACTTC. This translates into CASSLAKETQYF. The whole variable domain, remainder taken from reference TRBV5-6 and TRBJ2-5, is DAGVTQSPTHLIKTRGQQVTLRCSPKSGHDTVSWYQQALGQGPQFIFQYYEEEERQRGNFPDRFSGHQFPNYSSELNVNALLLGDSALYLCASSLAKETQYFGPGTRLLVL.

This clonotype was observed a few times. This chain links TRBV15 with TRBJ2-5, with unresolved D. There are 13 residues in the CDR3. The germline V gene encodes CDR1 LNHNV and CDR2 YYDKDF (reference sequence). Trimming removed 1 base from V and 4 bases from J, with 7 bases in between. The CDR3 nucleotides read TGTGCCACCAGCAGAGCCTTTGGAGAGACCCAGTACTTC. Translated, it gives CATSRAFGETQYF.

This clonotype came up a few times. The chain carries TRBV5-1 and TRBJ2-7, with 7 bases matching TRBD2. The trim removed 0 bases at V and 4 bases at J, leaving 7 bases unmatched. CDR3 size: 15 residues. CDR1 SGHRS and CDR2 YFSETQ come from the germline V gene. The CDR3 spells CASSLDLGGIYEQYF. The CDR3 DNA is TGCGCCAGCAGCTTGGATTTGGGAGGGATATACGAGCAGTACTTC.

In DNA, the CDR3 is TGTGCCAGCAGCCTCGGGGCGGGACAGGGGACCTACGAGCAGTACTTC. It codes for CASSLGAGQGTYEQYF. V is TRBV4-2 and J is TRBJ2-7; 10 bases are shared with TRBD1. The CDR3 sequence is 16 residues long. V lost 4 bases and J lost 2; bases outside the gene matches: 8. The germline V gene has CDR1 LGHNA and CDR2 YNFKEQ.

This clonotype was seen only a few times. The chain combines TRBV9 with TRBJ1-2; D perhaps matches TRBD1 (6 bases). Germline loops: CDR1 SGDLS, CDR2 YYNGEE. The V end lost 3 bases, the J end lost 2 bases, and 14 bases lay between the germline ends. The CDR3 contains 15 residues. The CDR3 protein is CASSALSTGNYGYTF. CDR3 coding DNA: TGTGCCAGCAGCGCCTTGAGTACAGGGAACTATGGCTACACCTTC.

This clonotype was detected only a few times. CDR3 bases: TGTGCCAGCAGCTTAGATAGTTCACTATCCACAGATACGCAGTATTTT. It translates to CASSLDSSLSTDTQYF. The chain couples TRBV7-2 to TRBJ2-3; no firm D call. CDR3 length: 16 amino acids. The ends were cut back, 1 base at V and 2 bases at J, with 13 bases in the middle. The germline V gene has CDR1 SGHTA and CDR2 FQGNSA. The variable domain in full, completed from reference TRBV7-2 and TRBJ2-3, reads GAGVSQSPSNKVTEKGKDVELRCDPISGHTALYWYRQSLGQGLEFLIYFQGNSAPDKSGLPSDRFSAERTGGSVSTLTIQRTQQEDSAVYLCASSLDSSLSTDTQYFGPGTRLTVL.

The chain couples TRBV5-1 to TRBJ1-6; 11 positions agree with TRBD1. V was clipped by 4 bases and J by 13 bases; unmatched bases: 7. This CDR3 region has 14 residues. Germline V gives CDR1 SGHRS, CDR2 YFSETQ. The CDR3 nucleotides are TGCGCCAGCAGCGAGGGACAGGGGGGAGCGCCCCTCCACTTT. This translates into CASSEGQGGAPLHF.

This clonotype was observed many times. This chain joins TRBV15 and TRBJ2-6; possibly TRBD2 for D (6 bases). Trimming stripped 1 base from V and 8 bases from J, with 15 bases between. The germline V gene has CDR1 LNHNV and CDR2 YYDKDF (reference sequence). This CDR3 is 16 amino acids long. CDR3 bases: TGTGCCACCAGCAGAGGGGACTTGGGGACCTCCAACGTCCTGACTTTC. Protein product: CATSRGDLGTSNVLTF.